These T cell receptor beta chains were read from a single sample in a study of human T cells and chemical hapten exposure. TCRdb fed the RACE reads into MiXCR, producing one record per CDR3 protein. The sample has over 150,000 distinct CDR3 sequences, roughly 26% seen once. The source was whole blood, collected in connection with sensitization to the hapten diphenylcyclopropenone (DPC). The origin of the receptors is a woman under 30 with alopecia areata. Some clones in this sample may be carry-over from other donors' samples. Both conserved end residues are part of each CDR3. The D gene is left open where the match is weak. Rows give clone size only sometimes, using once, few, many, or a class for an expanded clone.

d_call: TRBD2; v_call: TRBV3-1; clone_size: many; cdr3_length: 16; j_call: TRBJ2-7; cdr3_aa: CASSPGSGGQTYEQYF; cdr3_nt: TGTGCCAGCAGCCCGGGCAGCGGGGGCCAGACCTACGAGCAGTACTTC
d_call: TRBD2; v_call: TRBV20-1; clone_size: few; cdr3_length: 14; j_call: TRBJ2-3; cdr3_aa: CSAGRGGSTDTQYF; cdr3_nt: TGCAGTGCTGGACGCGGGGGAAGCACAGATACGCAGTATTTT
d_call: TRBD2; v_call: TRBV15; clone_size: few; cdr3_length: 16; j_call: TRBJ2-3; cdr3_aa: CATSRDLAGSTDTQYF; cdr3_nt: TGTGCCACCAGCAGAGATCTAGCGGGGAGCACAGATACGCAGTATTTT
d_call: -; v_call: TRBV7-2; clone_size: -; cdr3_length: 13; j_call: TRBJ1-5; cdr3_aa: CASSTAPEQPQHF; cdr3_nt: TGTGCCAGCAGCACAGCACCAGAGCAGCCCCAGCATTTT
d_call: -; v_call: TRBV6-1; clone_size: few; cdr3_length: 11; j_call: TRBJ2-5; cdr3_aa: CASDFEETQYF; cdr3_nt: TGTGCCAGCGACTTTGAAGAGACCCAGTACTTC
d_call: -; v_call: TRBV6-6; clone_size: -; cdr3_length: 16; j_call: TRBJ2-6; cdr3_aa: CASSYSSMTGANVLTF; cdr3_nt: TGTGCCAGCAGTTACTCCAGTATGACTGGGGCCAACGTCCTGACTTTC
d_call: TRBD1; v_call: TRBV25-1; clone_size: once; cdr3_length: 15; j_call: TRBJ2-1; cdr3_aa: CASSGTGTGQNEQFF; cdr3_nt: TGTGCCAGCAGTGGGACAGGGACAGGGCAGAATGAGCAGTTCTTC
d_call: -; v_call: TRBV5-4; clone_size: -; cdr3_length: 15; j_call: TRBJ2-7; cdr3_aa: CASATRRERTYEQYF; cdr3_nt: TGTGCCAGCGCTACAAGGAGAGAAAGAACCTACGAGCAGTACTTC
d_call: -; v_call: TRBV12-3/TRBV12-4; clone_size: -; cdr3_length: 14; j_call: TRBJ2-1; cdr3_aa: CASSFVIRDNEQFF; cdr3_nt: TGTGCCAGCAGTTTCGTTATCCGAGACAATGAGCAGTTCTTC
d_call: TRBD2; v_call: TRBV6-5; clone_size: few; cdr3_length: 20; j_call: TRBJ2-3; cdr3_aa: CASSYQGLAGGPYRGDTQYF; cdr3_nt: TGTGCCAGCAGTTACCAGGGACTAGCGGGAGGACCCTACCGCGGAGATACGCAGTATTTT
d_call: -; v_call: TRBV5-1; clone_size: -; cdr3_length: 15; j_call: TRBJ1-5; cdr3_aa: CASSLTGDKDQPQHF; cdr3_nt: TGCGCCAGCAGCTTGACGGGAGACAAAGATCAGCCCCAGCATTTT
d_call: TRBD1; v_call: TRBV7-2; clone_size: -; cdr3_length: 16; j_call: TRBJ2-3; cdr3_aa: CASSREGGGGGDTQYF; cdr3_nt: TGTGCCAGCAGCCGGGAAGGGGGCGGTGGAGGAGATACGCAGTATTTT
d_call: -; v_call: TRBV9; clone_size: few; cdr3_length: 15; j_call: TRBJ1-1; cdr3_aa: CASSPRGTGNTEAFF; cdr3_nt: TGTGCCAGCAGCCCCCGTGGAACAGGGAACACTGAAGCTTTCTTT
d_call: -; v_call: TRBV7-2; clone_size: -; cdr3_length: 13; j_call: TRBJ2-3; cdr3_aa: CASSLDRTDTQYF; cdr3_nt: TGTGCCAGCAGCCTGGATAGGACAGATACGCAGTATTTT
d_call: TRBD2; v_call: TRBV4-3; clone_size: -; cdr3_length: 16; j_call: TRBJ2-2; cdr3_aa: CASSQELAGGDGELFF; cdr3_nt: TGCGCCAGCAGCCAAGAGCTAGCGGGAGGGGACGGGGAGCTGTTTTTT
d_call: -; v_call: TRBV12-3/TRBV12-4; clone_size: -; cdr3_length: 17; j_call: TRBJ2-1; cdr3_aa: CASSLTLGGALVREQFF; cdr3_nt: TGTGCCAGCAGTCTGACATTAGGGGGGGCCCTCGTCAGAGAGCAGTTCTTC
d_call: -; v_call: TRBV11-2; clone_size: -; cdr3_length: 13; j_call: TRBJ2-1; cdr3_aa: CASSLTLHNEQFF; cdr3_nt: TGTGCCAGCAGCTTAACGCTACACAATGAGCAGTTCTTC
d_call: -; v_call: TRBV5-4; clone_size: many; cdr3_length: 15; j_call: TRBJ1-1; cdr3_aa: CASSGIQARNTEAFF; cdr3_nt: TGTGCCAGCAGCGGAATACAGGCGAGGAACACTGAAGCTTTCTTT
d_call: TRBD1; v_call: TRBV5-4; clone_size: -; cdr3_length: 16; j_call: TRBJ1-4; cdr3_aa: CASSQGGWTTNEKLFF; cdr3_nt: TGTGCCAGCAGCCAGGGGGGGTGGACAACTAATGAAAAACTGTTTTTT
d_call: -; v_call: TRBV28; clone_size: once; cdr3_length: 14; j_call: TRBJ1-2; cdr3_aa: CASRDPRTDYGYTF; cdr3_nt: TGTGCCAGCAGAGATCCTCGAACGGACTATGGCTACACCTTC
d_call: -; v_call: TRBV25-1; clone_size: once; cdr3_length: 13; j_call: TRBJ1-2; cdr3_aa: CASWGLPNYGYTF; cdr3_nt: TGTGCCAGCTGGGGACTCCCTAACTATGGCTACACCTTC
d_call: TRBD1; v_call: TRBV10-3; clone_size: -; cdr3_length: 12; j_call: TRBJ2-1; cdr3_aa: CAISRDRGEQFF; cdr3_nt: TGTGCCATATCCCGGGACAGGGGTGAGCAGTTCTTC
d_call: -; v_call: TRBV29-1; clone_size: -; cdr3_length: 13; j_call: TRBJ2-1; cdr3_aa: CSVSGTRYNEQFF; cdr3_nt: TGCAGCGTCAGTGGGACACGGTACAATGAGCAGTTCTTC
d_call: -; v_call: TRBV6-2/TRBV6-3; clone_size: -; cdr3_length: 11; j_call: TRBJ2-2; cdr3_aa: CASRRVGELFF; cdr3_nt: TGTGCCAGCAGAAGAGTCGGGGAGCTGTTTTTT
d_call: TRBD1; v_call: TRBV10-3; clone_size: few; cdr3_length: 18; j_call: TRBJ1-1; cdr3_aa: CAISESFSGDRVRTEAFF; cdr3_nt: TGTGCCATCAGTGAGTCATTTTCGGGTGACAGGGTGCGCACTGAAGCTTTCTTT
d_call: -; v_call: TRBV29-1; clone_size: -; cdr3_length: 13; j_call: TRBJ2-1; cdr3_aa: CSVSDGLYNEQFF; cdr3_nt: TGCAGCGTCTCGGACGGTCTCTACAATGAGCAGTTCTTC
d_call: -; v_call: TRBV3-1; clone_size: -; cdr3_length: 11; j_call: TRBJ1-4; cdr3_aa: CASSQRGKLFF; cdr3_nt: TGTGCCAGCAGCCAACGCGGTAAACTGTTTTTT
d_call: -; v_call: TRBV10-3; clone_size: -; cdr3_length: 15; j_call: TRBJ2-1; cdr3_aa: CAISGAETSYNEQFF; cdr3_nt: TGTGCCATCAGTGGGGCAGAGACCAGCTACAATGAGCAGTTCTTC
d_call: -; v_call: TRBV27; clone_size: -; cdr3_length: 11; j_call: TRBJ1-6; cdr3_aa: CASIGHSPLHF; cdr3_nt: TGTGCCAGCATTGGGCATTCACCCCTCCACTTT
d_call: TRBD2; v_call: TRBV10-3; clone_size: few; cdr3_length: 17; j_call: TRBJ2-3; cdr3_aa: CAISESGTSGRTDTQYF; cdr3_nt: TGTGCCATCAGTGAGTCGGGGACTAGCGGGAGAACAGATACGCAGTATTTT
d_call: -; v_call: TRBV11-2; clone_size: many; cdr3_length: 16; j_call: TRBJ2-1; cdr3_aa: CASSPIHGGPYNEQFF; cdr3_nt: TGTGCCAGCAGCCCCATCCATGGGGGGCCCTACAATGAGCAGTTCTTC
d_call: -; v_call: TRBV25-1; clone_size: -; cdr3_length: 16; j_call: TRBJ2-1; cdr3_aa: CASSGGGGNSYNEQFF; cdr3_nt: TGTGCCAGCAGTGGAGGGGGGGGCAACTCCTACAATGAGCAGTTCTTC
d_call: -; v_call: TRBV4-2; clone_size: few; cdr3_length: 17; j_call: TRBJ2-6; cdr3_aa: CASSQGAGISGANVLTF; cdr3_nt: TGTGCCAGCAGCCAAGGGGCAGGGATCTCTGGGGCCAACGTCCTGACTTTC
d_call: TRBD1; v_call: TRBV12-3/TRBV12-4; clone_size: -; cdr3_length: 15; j_call: TRBJ2-2; cdr3_aa: CASRIGGRWSGELFF; cdr3_nt: TGTGCCAGCAGAATAGGGGGCCGATGGTCCGGGGAGCTGTTTTTT
d_call: -; v_call: TRBV10-2; clone_size: many; cdr3_length: 12; j_call: TRBJ1-2; cdr3_aa: CASSERGHGYTF; cdr3_nt: TGCGCCAGCAGTGAGCGGGGACATGGCTACACCTTC
d_call: TRBD1; v_call: TRBV5-1; clone_size: -; cdr3_length: 14; j_call: TRBJ2-1; cdr3_aa: CVSSTTGVMNEQFF; cdr3_nt: TGCGTCAGCAGCACGACAGGGGTTATGAATGAGCAGTTCTTC
d_call: -; v_call: TRBV3-1; clone_size: few; cdr3_length: 15; j_call: TRBJ1-1; cdr3_aa: CASSPHRRTNTEAFF; cdr3_nt: TGTGCCAGCAGCCCTCATCGCCGGACGAACACTGAAGCTTTCTTT
d_call: TRBD2; v_call: TRBV15; clone_size: -; cdr3_length: 14; j_call: TRBJ2-2; cdr3_aa: CATTSGISTGELFF; cdr3_nt: TGTGCCACCACGAGCGGGATTAGCACCGGGGAGCTGTTTTTT
d_call: -; v_call: TRBV9; clone_size: -; cdr3_length: 13; j_call: TRBJ2-3; cdr3_aa: CASSSYGTDTQYF; cdr3_nt: TGTGCCAGCAGCTCATATGGCACAGATACGCAGTATTTT
d_call: TRBD2; v_call: TRBV3-1; clone_size: -; cdr3_length: 13; j_call: TRBJ2-7; cdr3_aa: CASSRAGGSEQYF; cdr3_nt: TGTGCCAGCAGCCGGGCGGGGGGAAGCGAGCAGTACTTC
d_call: -; v_call: TRBV29-1; clone_size: -; cdr3_length: 11; j_call: TRBJ1-1; cdr3_aa: CSVQLNTEAFF; cdr3_nt: TGCAGCGTTCAACTGAACACTGAAGCTTTCTTT
d_call: -; v_call: TRBV29-1; clone_size: few; cdr3_length: 12; j_call: TRBJ2-3; cdr3_aa: CSVRKRTDTQYF; cdr3_nt: TGCAGCGTTCGGAAGCGCACAGATACGCAGTATTTT
d_call: -; v_call: TRBV29-1; clone_size: few; cdr3_length: 13; j_call: TRBJ1-5; cdr3_aa: CSAAQGWGQPQHF; cdr3_nt: TGCAGCGCTGCACAGGGATGGGGACAGCCCCAGCATTTT
d_call: TRBD2; v_call: TRBV5-1; clone_size: -; cdr3_length: 14; j_call: TRBJ2-1; cdr3_aa: CASSVSSGSYEQFF; cdr3_nt: TGCGCCAGCAGCGTGTCTAGCGGGAGCTATGAGCAGTTCTTC
d_call: -; v_call: TRBV18; clone_size: few; cdr3_length: 15; j_call: TRBJ1-2; cdr3_aa: CASSPLDTTNYGYTF; cdr3_nt: TGTGCCAGCTCACCCCTGGACACAACGAACTATGGCTACACCTTC
d_call: TRBD2; v_call: TRBV12-5; clone_size: -; cdr3_length: 16; j_call: TRBJ2-1; cdr3_aa: CASGLAQAGGDNEQFF; cdr3_nt: TGTGCTAGTGGTTTGGCCCAAGCGGGAGGGGACAATGAGCAGTTCTTC
d_call: -; v_call: TRBV29-1; clone_size: few; cdr3_length: 10; j_call: TRBJ1-2; cdr3_aa: CSVNSAGYTF; cdr3_nt: TGCAGCGTTAACAGTGCTGGCTACACCTTC
d_call: -; v_call: TRBV30; clone_size: -; cdr3_length: 12; j_call: TRBJ2-4; cdr3_aa: CAWSLGRDIQYF; cdr3_nt: TGTGCCTGGAGTTTAGGTCGGGACATTCAGTACTTC
d_call: -; v_call: TRBV4-3; clone_size: -; cdr3_length: 15; j_call: TRBJ2-3; cdr3_aa: CASSDRALWGDTQYF; cdr3_nt: TGCGCCAGCAGCGACCGGGCTCTTTGGGGGGATACGCAGTATTTT
d_call: -; v_call: TRBV5-1; clone_size: -; cdr3_length: 17; j_call: TRBJ2-7; cdr3_aa: CASSLVGSAGSSYEQYF; cdr3_nt: TGCGCCAGCAGCTTGGTCGGTAGCGCAGGCAGCTCCTACGAGCAGTACTTC
d_call: TRBD2; v_call: TRBV3-1; clone_size: -; cdr3_length: 18; j_call: TRBJ2-2; cdr3_aa: CASSHPGLAGGGTGELFF; cdr3_nt: TGTGCCAGCAGCCACCCGGGACTAGCGGGAGGAGGCACCGGGGAGCTGTTTTTT
d_call: -; v_call: TRBV20-1; clone_size: -; cdr3_length: 13; j_call: TRBJ1-1; cdr3_aa: CSARDLPGQEAFF; cdr3_nt: TGCAGTGCTAGAGATCTTCCAGGACAGGAAGCTTTCTTT
d_call: -; v_call: TRBV30; clone_size: -; cdr3_length: 15; j_call: TRBJ2-3; cdr3_aa: CAWSVRASSTDTQYF; cdr3_nt: TGTGCCTGGAGTGTACGGGCTTCTAGCACAGATACGCAGTATTTT
d_call: -; v_call: TRBV29-1; clone_size: -; cdr3_length: 13; j_call: TRBJ1-2; cdr3_aa: CSVELGILYGFTF; cdr3_nt: TGCAGCGTTGAACTCGGGATCCTCTATGGCTTCACCTTC
d_call: -; v_call: TRBV25-1; clone_size: many; cdr3_length: 19; j_call: TRBJ2-6; cdr3_aa: CASSDYGGTISSGANVLTF; cdr3_nt: TGTGCCAGCAGTGATTACGGAGGCACGATTAGCTCTGGGGCCAACGTCCTGACTTTC
d_call: TRBD2; v_call: TRBV29-1; clone_size: -; cdr3_length: 16; j_call: TRBJ2-3; cdr3_aa: CSVEGPSGRRADTQYF; cdr3_nt: TGCAGCGTTGAAGGGCCTAGCGGGAGGAGGGCAGATACGCAGTATTTT
d_call: -; v_call: TRBV20-1; clone_size: -; cdr3_length: 11; j_call: TRBJ1-1; cdr3_aa: CSATYPSEAFF; cdr3_nt: TGCAGTGCTACGTACCCCTCTGAAGCTTTCTTT
d_call: -; v_call: TRBV29-1; clone_size: few; cdr3_length: 12; j_call: TRBJ1-4; cdr3_aa: CSGGRPNEKLFF; cdr3_nt: TGCAGCGGGGGACGGCCTAATGAAAAACTGTTTTTT